Listed below are T cell receptor beta chains from one sample, sequenced in a study of T-cell memory formation after mild COVID-19. TCRdb ran MiXCR on the 5' RACE reads and lists one entry per CDR3 protein. The repertoire consists of roughly 450,000 distinct CDR3 sequences, with about 18% occurring once and the leading ten covering approximately 13%. The sequenced sample was PBMCs or a T cell subset sorted from them (not recorded which). These TCRs come from an adult woman who had mild COVID-19 (a few samples of this study predate the infection). Cell type and time point are not known. Each CDR3 is given with its conserved first and last residue. The order of the fields is D gene, J gene, clone size, V gene, CDR3 DNA, CDR3 protein. The D gene is left open where the match is weak. Clone sizes are given selectively: once, few, many, or a class where the clone is expanded.

D gene: -; J gene: TRBJ2-2; clone size: -; V gene: TRBV12-3/TRBV12-4; CDR3 DNA: TGTGCCAGCAGAAAGGACAGTTCCACCGGGGAGCTGTTTTTT; CDR3 protein: CASRKDSSTGELFF
D gene: TRBD1; J gene: TRBJ1-5; clone size: -; V gene: TRBV12-3/TRBV12-4; CDR3 DNA: TGTGCCAGCAGTTTCGCGGGACAGGGGCCCATGGTGCAGCATTTT; CDR3 protein: CASSFAGQGPMVQHF
D gene: -; J gene: TRBJ1-1; clone size: few; V gene: TRBV4-2; CDR3 DNA: TGTGCCAGCAGCCAAGAAAATCCTATGAACACTGAAGCTTTCTTT; CDR3 protein: CASSQENPMNTEAFF
D gene: TRBD2; J gene: TRBJ2-3; clone size: many; V gene: TRBV12-3/TRBV12-4; CDR3 DNA: TGTGCCAGCAGTTTTAGCGGGGGGCGTCGCACAGATACGCAGTATTTT; CDR3 protein: CASSFSGGRRTDTQYF
D gene: -; J gene: TRBJ2-1; clone size: few; V gene: TRBV20-1; CDR3 DNA: TGCAGTGCTAGACCAGGGACTTACCTCTCCTACAATGAGCAGTTCTTC; CDR3 protein: CSARPGTYLSYNEQFF
D gene: -; J gene: TRBJ2-3; clone size: -; V gene: TRBV10-3; CDR3 DNA: TGTGCCTCGGGGGCAGATACGCAGTATTTT; CDR3 protein: CASGADTQYF
D gene: TRBD1; J gene: TRBJ2-1; clone size: -; V gene: TRBV7-9; CDR3 DNA: TGTGCCAGCAGTAATCAAGCCGGGACAGGATCTAATGAGCAGTTCTTC; CDR3 protein: CASSNQAGTGSNEQFF
D gene: -; J gene: TRBJ2-3; clone size: -; V gene: TRBV10-3; CDR3 DNA: TGTGCCATCAGTGATCGAGAGACAGATACGCAGTATTTT; CDR3 protein: CAISDRETDTQYF
D gene: -; J gene: TRBJ1-3; clone size: -; V gene: TRBV9; CDR3 DNA: TGTGCCAGCAGCCTCCGGGGTCTTAGAAACACCATATATTTT; CDR3 protein: CASSLRGLRNTIYF
D gene: -; J gene: TRBJ2-7; clone size: few; V gene: TRBV13; CDR3 DNA: TGTGCCAGCAGCCCAGAGGGGGCGGAGACTAGGCGGTACGAGCAGTACTTC; CDR3 protein: CASSPEGAETRRYEQYF
D gene: TRBD2; J gene: TRBJ2-1; clone size: -; V gene: TRBV11-3; CDR3 DNA: TGTGCCAGCAGCTTAGGGGCTAGCGGGTACCGTAGCTCCTACAATGAGCAGTTCTTC; CDR3 protein: CASSLGASGYRSSYNEQFF
D gene: TRBD2; J gene: TRBJ2-3; clone size: -; V gene: TRBV20-1; CDR3 DNA: TGCAGTGCTAGTAAACTCCTAGGTAGCGGGCCCACAGATACGCAGTATTTT; CDR3 protein: CSASKLLGSGPTDTQYF
D gene: -; J gene: TRBJ2-3; clone size: few; V gene: TRBV29-1; CDR3 DNA: TGCAGCGTTGCAAGTGGGACAAGCACAGATACGCAGTATTTT; CDR3 protein: CSVASGTSTDTQYF
D gene: TRBD2; J gene: TRBJ2-7; clone size: few; V gene: TRBV2; CDR3 DNA: TGTGCCAGCAGTGAATATCTTACTAGCGAACCCTACGAGCAGTACTTC; CDR3 protein: CASSEYLTSEPYEQYF
D gene: -; J gene: TRBJ2-1; clone size: -; V gene: TRBV30; CDR3 DNA: TGTGCCTGGACTCGGGGCCAAAGCTCCTACACTGAGCAGTTCTTC; CDR3 protein: CAWTRGQSSYTEQFF
D gene: -; J gene: TRBJ2-3; clone size: -; V gene: TRBV5-6; CDR3 DNA: TGTGCCAGCAGCCAGGTTGGGGGGTCCGTAGATACGCAGTATTTT; CDR3 protein: CASSQVGGSVDTQYF
D gene: TRBD2; J gene: TRBJ2-5; clone size: few; V gene: TRBV7-2; CDR3 DNA: TGTGCCAGCAGCTTGAGCGGGAGTTTGGAGACCCAGTACTTC; CDR3 protein: CASSLSGSLETQYF
D gene: TRBD1; J gene: TRBJ1-6; clone size: few; V gene: TRBV4-1; CDR3 DNA: TGCGCCAGCAGCCAACAGGGAAACAGGGGAAATTCACCCCTCCACTTT; CDR3 protein: CASSQQGNRGNSPLHF
D gene: TRBD1; J gene: TRBJ2-2; clone size: -; V gene: TRBV12-3/TRBV12-4; CDR3 DNA: TGTGCCAGCAGCGGGACAGGCAACGCCGGGGAGCTGTTTTTT; CDR3 protein: CASSGTGNAGELFF
D gene: TRBD1; J gene: TRBJ1-3; clone size: many; V gene: TRBV6-5; CDR3 DNA: TGTGCCAGCAGTTTGGGACAGTTCGGAAACACCATATATTTT; CDR3 protein: CASSLGQFGNTIYF
D gene: TRBD1; J gene: TRBJ2-3; clone size: -; V gene: TRBV29-1; CDR3 DNA: TGCAGCGTGGAACAGGGGGCAGAAGATACGCAGTATTTT; CDR3 protein: CSVEQGAEDTQYF
D gene: -; J gene: TRBJ1-1; clone size: few; V gene: TRBV12-3/TRBV12-4; CDR3 DNA: TGTGCCAGCAGTTTCTCCGGGATTGGGGACACTGAAGCTTTCTTT; CDR3 protein: CASSFSGIGDTEAFF
D gene: -; J gene: TRBJ2-5; clone size: few; V gene: TRBV7-3; CDR3 DNA: TGTGCCAGCAGCCGCCGCCCAGGGGAAGAGACCCAGTACTTC; CDR3 protein: CASSRRPGEETQYF
D gene: TRBD2; J gene: TRBJ2-6; clone size: few; V gene: TRBV3-1; CDR3 DNA: TGTGCCAGCAGCCGGGGACTAGCGGGAGGCAGATCTGGGGCCAACGTCCTGACTTTC; CDR3 protein: CASSRGLAGGRSGANVLTF
D gene: -; J gene: TRBJ2-3; clone size: -; V gene: TRBV9; CDR3 DNA: TGTGCCAGCAGCCGGGGGCAGGGTGGAACAGATACGCAGTATTTT; CDR3 protein: CASSRGQGGTDTQYF
D gene: -; J gene: TRBJ1-2; clone size: few; V gene: TRBV24-1; CDR3 DNA: TGTGCCACCAGTCGCGGTAGCTCAGGGACGGCTAGCAAAGGCTACACCTTC; CDR3 protein: CATSRGSSGTASKGYTF
D gene: -; J gene: TRBJ1-2; clone size: -; V gene: TRBV3-1; CDR3 DNA: TGTGCCAGCAGCCAAGACGACGGCTTATACTATGGCTACACCTTC; CDR3 protein: CASSQDDGLYYGYTF
D gene: -; J gene: TRBJ2-1; clone size: -; V gene: TRBV15; CDR3 DNA: TGTGCCACCAGCGACCTTAGGGATAGCTCCTACAATGAGCAGTTCTTC; CDR3 protein: CATSDLRDSSYNEQFF
D gene: -; J gene: TRBJ1-2; clone size: -; V gene: TRBV30; CDR3 DNA: TGTGCCTGGATGATACAGGGTTCCAACTATGGCTACACCTTC; CDR3 protein: CAWMIQGSNYGYTF
D gene: -; J gene: TRBJ2-5; clone size: -; V gene: TRBV7-9; CDR3 DNA: TGTGCCAGCAGCTTAGCCTCGATAGCTGGAGTACAAGAGACCCAGTACTTC; CDR3 protein: CASSLASIAGVQETQYF
D gene: -; J gene: TRBJ1-5; clone size: many; V gene: TRBV19; CDR3 DNA: TGTGCCAGTAGTGCCCAAAGGTCTCGCAATCAGCCCCAGCATTTT; CDR3 protein: CASSAQRSRNQPQHF
D gene: -; J gene: TRBJ1-2; clone size: few; V gene: TRBV3-1; CDR3 DNA: TGCGCCAGCAGCCAAGGAACAGGGAACTATGGCTACACCTTC; CDR3 protein: CASSQGTGNYGYTF
D gene: TRBD1; J gene: TRBJ1-2; clone size: -; V gene: TRBV20-1; CDR3 DNA: TGCAGTGCGCGGACAGGGCCCTCCTATGGCTACACCTTC; CDR3 protein: CSARTGPSYGYTF
D gene: -; J gene: TRBJ2-7; clone size: few; V gene: TRBV6-2/TRBV6-3; CDR3 DNA: TGTGCCAGCAGCCGGCGGGACACGACCTACGAGCAGTACTTC; CDR3 protein: CASSRRDTTYEQYF
D gene: -; J gene: TRBJ2-7; clone size: once; V gene: TRBV9; CDR3 DNA: TGTGCCAGCAGCCCTACAGGGACCCCCTACGAGCAGTACTTC; CDR3 protein: CASSPTGTPYEQYF
D gene: -; J gene: TRBJ2-1; clone size: -; V gene: TRBV3-1; CDR3 DNA: TGTGCCAGCAGCCAAGGGGGGGCCCCGGGCGATGAGCAGTTCTTC; CDR3 protein: CASSQGGAPGDEQFF
D gene: -; J gene: TRBJ1-1; clone size: few; V gene: TRBV12-3/TRBV12-4; CDR3 DNA: TGTGCCAGCAGACAAGTGGGAAACACTGAAGCTTTCTTT; CDR3 protein: CASRQVGNTEAFF
D gene: TRBD1; J gene: TRBJ2-7; clone size: few; V gene: TRBV18; CDR3 DNA: TGTGCCAGCTCACCAGCAGGGGGATTCAACTACGAGCAGTACTTC; CDR3 protein: CASSPAGGFNYEQYF
D gene: -; J gene: TRBJ1-3; clone size: -; V gene: TRBV7-9; CDR3 DNA: TGTGCCAGCAGCTTAGCTACCACAGGGCGCAACACCATATATTTT; CDR3 protein: CASSLATTGRNTIYF
D gene: -; J gene: TRBJ1-1; clone size: -; V gene: TRBV2; CDR3 DNA: TGTGCCAGCAGTAACAGGGCTTACACTGAAGCTTTCTTT; CDR3 protein: CASSNRAYTEAFF
D gene: -; J gene: TRBJ1-2; clone size: few; V gene: TRBV2; CDR3 DNA: TGTGCCAGCAGTGAGGAGGTCAGCGTAGGGGGCTACACCTTC; CDR3 protein: CASSEEVSVGGYTF
D gene: -; J gene: TRBJ2-3; clone size: many; V gene: TRBV18; CDR3 DNA: TGTGCCAGCTCACCCGTGGATACGCAGTATTTT; CDR3 protein: CASSPVDTQYF
D gene: TRBD1; J gene: TRBJ1-2; clone size: many; V gene: TRBV5-1; CDR3 DNA: TGCGCCAGCAGCACCGGGACAGGTTCCTTTGACTATGGCTACACCTTC; CDR3 protein: CASSTGTGSFDYGYTF
D gene: -; J gene: TRBJ1-1; clone size: -; V gene: TRBV7-2; CDR3 DNA: TGTGCCAGCCTTCCCAGGACGGGGAACACTGAAGCTTTCTTT; CDR3 protein: CASLPRTGNTEAFF
D gene: -; J gene: TRBJ2-3; clone size: -; V gene: TRBV27; CDR3 DNA: TGTGCCAGCAGCCGGGCGGGACAGCCAGATACGCAGTATTTT; CDR3 protein: CASSRAGQPDTQYF
D gene: TRBD1; J gene: TRBJ2-7; clone size: many; V gene: TRBV20-1; CDR3 DNA: TGCAGTGCTCGACAGGGGTCCTCCTACGAGCAGTACTTC; CDR3 protein: CSARQGSSYEQYF
D gene: -; J gene: TRBJ2-4; clone size: -; V gene: TRBV18; CDR3 DNA: TGTGCCAGCTCACCATCAGCCAGGGCCAAAAACATTCAGTACTTC; CDR3 protein: CASSPSARAKNIQYF
D gene: -; J gene: TRBJ1-4; clone size: many; V gene: TRBV20-1; CDR3 DNA: TGCAGTGCTAGTGGCGGGTCGGCAACTAATGAAAAACTGTTTTTT; CDR3 protein: CSASGGSATNEKLFF
D gene: -; J gene: TRBJ1-2; clone size: few; V gene: TRBV30; CDR3 DNA: TGTGCCTGGCGACAAGGGGGGTCCTATGGCTACACCTTC; CDR3 protein: CAWRQGGSYGYTF